The sequence of this T cell receptor (beta chain) was determined in a study of blood T cell repertoires in COVID-19. The CDR3 contains 16 residues. CDR1 and CDR2 from the germline V gene are MNHEY and SVGAGI. The V end lost 0 bases, the J end lost 2 bases, and 14 bases lay between the germline ends. Original processing notes: Nucleated cell number was recorded as an estimate derived from reference gene primer amplification. Sequencing used immunoSEQ multiplex PCR; TCRdb keeps in-frame clones, though not all of them. V, J and clone size reflect that table, while D and trimming were determined from the DNA. The table shows 200,000 to 250,000 clones, with 85% to 90% occurring only once.

Sequenced: peripheral blood. The clonotype originates from a young man with COVID-19, enrolled during active disease. The chain uses TRBV6-5 and TRBJ2-7; D possibly corresponds to TRBD2 (5 bases). In DNA, the CDR3 is TGTGCCAGCAGTTACTCGAGGGTTACAGCAACCTACGAGCAGTACTTC. This translates into CASSYSRVTATYEQYF.